In its sample, the clone carrying this TCR beta chain ranks as medium-sized. The antigen is not known. This beta chain lies outside the target of a library built for alpha chains; its clone size means little. Time point: sample taken at primary tumor resection. Material for sequencing was whole RNA from tumor, nontumor lung or frozen PBMC, left unsorted. The entry originates in a study of spatial heterogeneity in lung cancer. As for the study in general: Sequence detection consistently recorded a greater number of beta-chain than alpha-chain sequences. On average, each unique TCR and UMI combination appeared more than ten times in raw reads. General study points: At tumor resection, ubiquitous expanded TCRs were detected in blood more often than later.

The study tagged each TCR cDNA molecule with a unique molecular identifier. Each CDR3 protein is one row after TCRdb ran MiXCR on the 5' RACE reads. The data show about 11,000 distinct CDR3 sequences, over 3% seen once. The CDR3 is made up of 13 amino acids. Germline values: CDR1 MDHEN, CDR2 SYDVKM. V lost 4 bases and J 6 bases, leaving 11 bases between the germline ends. This sequence originates from a female donor with early-stage non-small cell lung cancer. The sequences come from PBMCs, collected at surgery. The chain joins TRBV28 to TRBJ2-3; D unclear. The CDR3 protein is CASSSPISDTQYF. The CDR3 region has the DNA TGTGCCAGCAGTTCCCCCATATCCGATACGCAGTATTTT.